This T cell receptor beta chain was captured in a study of OX40 agonist ivuxolimab in advanced cancers. Broader study findings: Averaged across samples, CD8+ T cells carried more expanded clones than CD4+ did.

Points on this clone: Its target is unknown.

The CDR3 is 16 residues long. The V gene's germline CDR1 is SGHAT and CDR2 FQNNGV. The J segment lost 3 bases and the V segment lost 4 bases, leaving 8 bases of the junction unmatched. This table comes from immunoSEQ multiplex PCR, and its TCRdb copy is limited to in-frame clones, with some not included. This table has approximately 15,000 clones, roughly 86% appearing once. The chain carries TRBV11-2 and TRBJ2-3; 9 positions match TRBD2. The source of this sequence is an adult with an advanced solid tumor such as melanoma, head and neck, liver or kidney cancer. Specimen: CD4+ or CD8+ T cells sorted from blood, collected in a trial of the OX40 agonist ivuxolimab. The CDR3 nucleotides are TGTGCCAGCAGCTCGGGAGCGGGAGGACCAACAGATACGCAGTATTTT. Its protein product is CASSSGAGGPTDTQYF.